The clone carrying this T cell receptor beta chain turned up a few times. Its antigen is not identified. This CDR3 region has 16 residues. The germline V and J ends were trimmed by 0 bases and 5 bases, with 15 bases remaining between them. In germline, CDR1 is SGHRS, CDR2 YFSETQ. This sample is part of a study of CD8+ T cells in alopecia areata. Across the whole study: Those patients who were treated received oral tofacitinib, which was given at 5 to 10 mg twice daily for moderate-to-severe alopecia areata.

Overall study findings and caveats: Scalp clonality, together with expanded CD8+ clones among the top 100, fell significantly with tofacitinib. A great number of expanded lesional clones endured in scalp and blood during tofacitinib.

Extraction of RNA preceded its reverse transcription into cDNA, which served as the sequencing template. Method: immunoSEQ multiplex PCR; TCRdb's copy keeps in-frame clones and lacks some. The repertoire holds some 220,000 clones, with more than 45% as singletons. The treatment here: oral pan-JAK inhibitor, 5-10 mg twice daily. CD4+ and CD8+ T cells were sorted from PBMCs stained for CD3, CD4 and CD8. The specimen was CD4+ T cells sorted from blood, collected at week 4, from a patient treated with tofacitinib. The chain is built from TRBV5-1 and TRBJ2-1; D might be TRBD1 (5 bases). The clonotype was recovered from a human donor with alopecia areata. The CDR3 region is CASSLGAQRGNNEQFF. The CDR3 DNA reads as TGCGCCAGCAGCTTGGGAGCACAAAGGGGTAACAATGAGCAGTTCTTC. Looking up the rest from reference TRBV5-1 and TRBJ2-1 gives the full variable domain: KAGVTQTPRYLIKTRGQQVTLSCSPISGHRSVSWYQQTPGQGLQFLFEYFSETQRNKGNFPGRFSGRQFSNSRSEMNVSTLELGDSALYLCASSLGAQRGNNEQFFGPGTRLTVL.